This section outlines one T cell receptor (beta chain) sequence together with its context. The antigen is unknown. Clones were sequenced by immunoSEQ multiplex PCR, and TCRdb holds only the in-frame ones, with some missing. Seen here are around 41,000 clones, about 94% observed once, and the top ten hold roughly 2%. The data are from a study of T cells in tuberculosis. Overall study: In South Africa, adults with active tuberculosis were compared with IGRA-negative and latently infected IGRA-positive adolescents. General study points: Active tuberculosis cases were adults; controls were adolescents. Active tuberculosis alpha repertoires lay closer to GMM-specific TCRs than controls'.

Tuberculin skin test and IGRA determined adolescents' latent tuberculosis status at entry. Germline loops: CDR1 MNHNS, CDR2 SASEGT. This CDR3 is built from 16 residues. Trimming took 4 bases from V and 6 from J, leaving 19 bases between them. The sample taken for sequencing was PBMCs. The origin of this receptor is a donor between 10 and 35 years old with latent tuberculosis or without tuberculosis infection. Some clones in this sample may be carry-over from other donors' samples. V gene TRBV6-1 combines with J gene TRBJ2-1, with D perhaps matching TRBD2 (5 bases). The chain's CDR3 is CASSGTRPGAPNEQFF. DNA for the CDR3: TGTGCCAGCAGTGGAACTAGACCCGGAGCTCCCAATGAGCAGTTCTTC.